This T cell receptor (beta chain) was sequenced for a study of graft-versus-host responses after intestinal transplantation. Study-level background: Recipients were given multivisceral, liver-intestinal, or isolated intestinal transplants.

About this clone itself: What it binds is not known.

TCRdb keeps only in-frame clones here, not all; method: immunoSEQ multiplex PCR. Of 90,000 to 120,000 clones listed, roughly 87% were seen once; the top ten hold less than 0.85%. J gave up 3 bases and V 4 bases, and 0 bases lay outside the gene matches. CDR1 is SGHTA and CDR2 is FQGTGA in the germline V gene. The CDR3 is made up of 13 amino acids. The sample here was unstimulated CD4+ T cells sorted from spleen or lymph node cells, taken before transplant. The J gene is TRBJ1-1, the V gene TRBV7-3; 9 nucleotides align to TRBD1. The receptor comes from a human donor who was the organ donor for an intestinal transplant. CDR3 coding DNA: TGTGCCAGCAGCTGGGACAGGGACACTGAAGCTTTCTTT. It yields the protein CASSWDRDTEAFF.